This TCR beta chain was sequenced during a study of blood T cell repertoires in COVID-19. Study-level information: Samples representing acute and convalescent COVID-19 were sourced from the United States, Italy and Spain. T cells, B-cell-depleted T cells, or PBMCs provided the cDNA or gDNA that served as material.

Seattle cases were enrolled at active infection and followed longitudinally. CDR3 size: 15 residues. V was pared by 8 bases and J by 2 bases, with 19 bases between. Germline V gene data show CDR1 as SGHNT and CDR2 as YYREEE (reference sequence). In the original workflow: It was from reference gene primer amplification that nucleated cell counts were estimated. The assay was immunoSEQ multiplex PCR, and TCRdb's table has in-frame clones only and misses some. D and trimming come from the DNA, and the V and J calls and clone size come from that table. This sample has 150,000 to 200,000 clones, with more than 80% found just once.

Sequencing used peripheral blood. This clonotype originated in a woman of 80 years or more with COVID-19, enrolled during active disease. The V and J genes are TRBV5-4 and TRBJ1-1; D is possibly TRBD1 (6 bases). CDR3 sequence: CASADDDRLNTEAFF. The CDR3 region has the DNA TGTGCCAGTGCGGATGATGACAGGCTTAACACTGAAGCTTTCTTT.